This T cell receptor (beta chain) is from a study of blood T cell repertoires in COVID-19. Study as a whole: COVID-19 samples, acute and convalescent, were from the United States, Italy and Spain. T cells, B-cell-depleted T cells, or PBMCs supplied cDNA or gDNA.

The CDR3 is made up of 14 amino acids. The germline V gene has CDR1 KGHSH and CDR2 LQKENI. V shed 3 bases and J shed 5 bases, with 10 bases lying between them. In the authors' methods: Scientists estimated how many nucleated cells there were by amplifying reference gene primers. Generated by immunoSEQ multiplex PCR, the TCRdb table keeps only in-frame clones and is missing some. V, J and clone size reflect that table, while D and trimming were determined from the DNA. This table has a few hundred thousand clones, about nine tenths appearing once. Sequencing was done on a sample of peripheral blood. The clonotype comes from a young man who had recovered from COVID-19. This chain connects TRBV18 to TRBJ1-4, with D hard to call. CDR3 sequence: CASSPRPENEKLFF. In nucleotides, the CDR3 is TGTGCCAGCTCACCGCGGCCAGAGAATGAAAAACTGTTTTTT.